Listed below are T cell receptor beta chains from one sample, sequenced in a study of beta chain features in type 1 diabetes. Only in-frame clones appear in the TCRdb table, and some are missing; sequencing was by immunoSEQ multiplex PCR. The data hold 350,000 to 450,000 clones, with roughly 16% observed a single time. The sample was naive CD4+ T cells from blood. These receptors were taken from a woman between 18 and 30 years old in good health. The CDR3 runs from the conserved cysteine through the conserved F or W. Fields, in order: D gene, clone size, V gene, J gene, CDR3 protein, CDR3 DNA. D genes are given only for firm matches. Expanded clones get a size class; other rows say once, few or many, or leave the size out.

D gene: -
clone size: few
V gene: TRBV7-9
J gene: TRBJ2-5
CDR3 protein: CASSNPFQGGQETQYF
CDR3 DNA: TGTGCCAGCAGCAATCCCTTCCAGGGAGGTCAAGAGACCCAGTACTTC

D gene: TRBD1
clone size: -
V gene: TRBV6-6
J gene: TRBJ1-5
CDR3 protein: CASSYFRTGGNQPQHF
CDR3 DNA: TGTGCCAGCAGTTACTTTAGGACAGGGGGCAATCAGCCCCAGCATTTT

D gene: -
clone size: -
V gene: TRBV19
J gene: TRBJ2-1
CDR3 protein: CASSTLTHNEQFF
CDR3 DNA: TGTGCCAGTAGTACACTAACACACAATGAGCAGTTCTTC

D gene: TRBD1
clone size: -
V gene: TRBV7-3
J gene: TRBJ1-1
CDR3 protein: CASGQGATTEAFF
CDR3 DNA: TGTGCCAGCGGCCAGGGGGCGACCACTGAAGCTTTCTTT

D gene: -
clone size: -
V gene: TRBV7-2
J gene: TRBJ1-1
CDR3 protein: CASSLFGGTEAFF
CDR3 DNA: TGTGCCAGCAGCTTATTCGGGGGCACTGAAGCTTTCTTT

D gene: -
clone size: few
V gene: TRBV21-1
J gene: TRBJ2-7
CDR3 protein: CASSSSGRLYEQYF
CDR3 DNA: TGTGCCAGCAGCTCTAGCGGGAGGCTCTACGAGCAGTACTTC

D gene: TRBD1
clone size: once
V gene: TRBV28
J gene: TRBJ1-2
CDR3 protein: CASSTSTGANYGYTF
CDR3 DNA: TGTGCCAGCAGTACCTCGACAGGGGCGAACTATGGCTACACCTTC

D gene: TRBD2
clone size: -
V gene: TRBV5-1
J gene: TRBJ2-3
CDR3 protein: CASSTSGSADTQYF
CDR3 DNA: TGCGCCAGCAGCACTAGCGGGAGTGCAGATACGCAGTATTTT

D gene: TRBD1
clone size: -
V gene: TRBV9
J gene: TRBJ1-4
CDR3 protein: CASSVRQGLAEKLFF
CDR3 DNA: TGTGCCAGCAGCGTACGACAGGGTCTCGCTGAAAAACTGTTTTTT

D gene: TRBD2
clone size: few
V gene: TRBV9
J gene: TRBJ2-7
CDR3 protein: CASSVGLAETYEQYF
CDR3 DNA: TGTGCCAGCAGCGTAGGGCTAGCGGAAACCTACGAGCAGTACTTC

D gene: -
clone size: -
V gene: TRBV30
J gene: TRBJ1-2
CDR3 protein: CAWSVGTRLSTF
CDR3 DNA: TGTGCCTGGAGTGTCGGTACAAGACTAAGCACCTTC

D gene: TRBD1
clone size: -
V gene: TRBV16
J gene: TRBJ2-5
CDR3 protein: CASSQQDRGQTQYF
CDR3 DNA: TGTGCCAGCAGCCAACAGGACAGGGGCCAGACCCAGTACTTC

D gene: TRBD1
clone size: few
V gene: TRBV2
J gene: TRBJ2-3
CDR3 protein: CATRGQVPTDTQYF
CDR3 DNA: TGTGCCACTCGGGGACAGGTGCCGACAGATACGCAGTATTTT

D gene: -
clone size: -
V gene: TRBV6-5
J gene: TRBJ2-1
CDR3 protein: CASSYGHNNEQFF
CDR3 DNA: TGTGCCAGCAGTTACGGGCACAACAATGAGCAGTTCTTC

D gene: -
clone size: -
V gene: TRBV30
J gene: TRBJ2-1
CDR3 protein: CAWSASPLGVYGEQFF
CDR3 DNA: TGTGCCTGGAGTGCATCTCCACTAGGAGTGTACGGTGAGCAGTTCTTC

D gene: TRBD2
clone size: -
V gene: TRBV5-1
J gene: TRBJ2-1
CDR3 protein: CASSSGGNEQFF
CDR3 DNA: TGCGCCAGCAGCTCGGGGGGGAATGAGCAGTTCTTC

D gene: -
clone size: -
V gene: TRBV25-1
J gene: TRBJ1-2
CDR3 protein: CASSAQGRGYTF
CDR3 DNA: TGTGCCAGCAGTGCCCAGGGTAGGGGCTACACCTTC

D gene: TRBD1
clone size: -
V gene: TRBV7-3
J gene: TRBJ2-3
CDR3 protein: CASSPGQGGADTQYF
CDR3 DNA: TGTGCCAGCAGCCCCGGACAGGGTGGCGCAGATACGCAGTATTTT

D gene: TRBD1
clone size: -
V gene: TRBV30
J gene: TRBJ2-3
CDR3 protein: CAWSARPGQPNTDTQYF
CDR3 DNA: TGTGCCTGGAGTGCCCGTCCGGGACAGCCTAACACAGATACGCAGTATTTT

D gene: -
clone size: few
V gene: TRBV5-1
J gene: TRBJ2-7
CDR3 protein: CASSKSRSAGYEQYF
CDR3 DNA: TGCGCCAGCAGTAAGAGTCGCTCCGCAGGCTACGAGCAGTACTTC

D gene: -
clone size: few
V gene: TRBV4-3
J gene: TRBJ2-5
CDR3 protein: CASSPTAFYQETQYF
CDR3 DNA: TGCGCCAGCAGCCCGACAGCATTTTACCAAGAGACCCAGTACTTC

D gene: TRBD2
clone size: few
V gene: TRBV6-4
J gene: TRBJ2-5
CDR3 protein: CASSTREGETQYF
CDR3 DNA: TGTGCCAGCAGTACGAGGGAGGGGGAGACCCAGTACTTC

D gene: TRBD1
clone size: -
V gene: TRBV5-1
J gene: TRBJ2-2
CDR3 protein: CASRPGTGNTGELFF
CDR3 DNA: TGCGCCAGCAGACCCGGGACAGGGAACACCGGGGAGCTGTTTTTT

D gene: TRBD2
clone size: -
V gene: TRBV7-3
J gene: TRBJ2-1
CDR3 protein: CASSLILAGDILNEQFF
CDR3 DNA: TGTGCCAGCAGCTTAATCCTAGCGGGAGACATCCTCAATGAGCAGTTCTTC